The 14 T cell receptor beta chains listed next were all sequenced from one sample in a study of beta chain features in type 1 diabetes. Points from the study as a whole: For Type 1 diabetes patients, all four CD4+ subsets carried TCRB CDR3s that were moderately but significantly shorter.

cDNA synthesis used the whole RNA isolate, giving expressed TCRB sequences. Profiled with immunoSEQ multiplex PCR; TCRdb holds only in-frame clones, not every one. Of about 150,000 clones detected, 9% to 12% appear once; the ten largest clones hold around 0.5%. These TCRs' antigens remain unknown. The sequenced sample was central memory CD4+ T cells from blood. Receptor source: a man aged 25-40 years with type 1 diabetes.

This sequence joins TRBV5-6 and TRBJ1-4; D remains unclear. The ends were cut back, 1 base at V and 5 bases at J, with 6 bases in the middle. The CDR3 has 13 residues. Germline CDR1 and CDR2: SGHDT and YYEEEE. The CDR3 DNA reads TGTGCCAGCAGCTTGCGGGTCAATGAAAAACTGTTTTTT. Translating it yields CASSLRVNEKLFF.

This clone was counted only a few times. V is TRBV29-1 and J is TRBJ2-5; a weak D match, TRBD1 (5 bases). Per the germline V gene, CDR1 is SQVTM and CDR2 is ANQGSEA. V dropped 7 bases and J dropped 5 bases, with 20 bases sitting between them. The CDR3 is 14 residues long. The CDR3 loop is CSAEADSLGETQYF. The CDR3 coding sequence is TGCAGCGCAGAGGCCGACAGCCTAGGGGAGACCCAGTACTTC. The full variable domain, rest sourced from reference TRBV29-1 and TRBJ2-5, is SAVISQKPSRDICQRGTSLTIQCQVDSQVTMMFWYRQQPGQSLTLIATANQGSEATYESGFVIDKFPISRPNLTFSTLTVSNMSPEDSSIYLCSAEADSLGETQYFGPGTRLLVL.

This clone came up a few times. The rearrangement joins TRBV7-9 to TRBJ2-7, with D possibly being TRBD2 (6 bases). The CDR3 contains 13 residues. Germline CDR1 reads SEHNR; CDR2 reads FQNEAQ (reference sequence). V shed 6 bases and J shed 4 bases, with 13 bases lying between them. Here the CDR3 DNA reads TGTGCCAGCAGTTCCGGGGGTGGATACGAGCAGTACTTC. Protein: CASSSGGGYEQYF.

The rearrangement links TRBV5-4 to TRBJ2-5; TRBD2 matches 8 bases. This CDR3 spans 14 amino acids. Germline V gives CDR1 SGHNT, CDR2 YYREEE (reference sequence). With 9 bases clipped from V and 4 bases from J, the junction kept 11 bases outside the gene matches. This CDR3 reads CATQPGGEGETQYF. CDR3 bases: TGTGCCACCCAGCCGGGGGGGGAAGGAGAGACCCAGTACTTC.

This clone has only a few counts. The chain has TRBV5-1 and TRBJ2-7, with TRBD2 identical over 7 bases. This CDR3 has 16 residues. V was clipped by 4 bases and J by 2 bases; unmatched bases: 12. Germline-derived CDR1 and CDR2 are SGHRS and YFSETQ. The CDR3 region is CASSVGGAGVPYEQYF. In DNA, the CDR3 is TGCGCCAGCAGCGTAGGTGGGGCGGGAGTACCCTACGAGCAGTACTTC.

Only a few counts were recorded for this clone. The V gene is TRBV2, the J gene TRBJ1-2; D gene uncertain. Germline lookup yields CDR1 SNHLY and CDR2 FYNNEI. Trimming took off 9 bases at V and 3 bases at J, with 14 bases between the two ends. This CDR3 has 13 residues. The CDR3 loop reads CARRSVSDYGYTF. For the CDR3, the DNA is TGTGCCAGAAGGAGCGTTTCGGACTATGGCTACACCTTC.

The rearrangement links TRBV15 to TRBJ2-1; 8 bases agree with TRBD2. Trimming cost V 0 bases and J 8 bases; bases outside gene matches: 6. Germline V gene data show CDR1 as LNHNV and CDR2 as YYDKDF (reference sequence). The CDR3 sequence is 15 residues long. The CDR3 loop is CATSRDPSGYYEQFF. The CDR3 region has the DNA TGTGCCACCAGCAGAGATCCTAGCGGGTACTATGAGCAGTTCTTC. The full variable domain, with the rest looked up from reference TRBV15 and TRBJ2-1, is DAMVIQNPRYQVTQFGKPVTLSCSQTLNHNVMYWYQQKSSQAPKLLFHYYDKDFNNEADTPDNFQSRRPNTSFCFLDIRSPGLGDTAMYLCATSRDPSGYYEQFFGPGTRLTVL.

The V gene is TRBV5-4, the J gene TRBJ2-3, with TRBD2 matching over 7 bases. V shed 4 bases and J 2 bases; nucleotides not matched to a gene: 10. The germline V gene encodes CDR1 SGHNT and CDR2 YYREEE (reference sequence). CDR3 length equals 16 residues. This chain's CDR3 is CASSRITSENTDTQYF. DNA for the CDR3: TGTGCCAGCAGCCGAATCACTAGCGAGAACACAGATACGCAGTATTTT.

The V and J genes are TRBV10-3 and TRBJ1-1; D gene ambiguous. This CDR3 has 12 residues. Looked up from germline, CDR1 is ENHRY and CDR2 is SYGVKD. V shed 5 bases and J shed 0 bases, with 4 bases lying between them. In nucleotides, the CDR3 is TGTGCCATCAGTAGCCTGAACACTGAAGCTTTCTTT. It encodes CAISSLNTEAFF.

This clone occurred a few times. The chain carries TRBV7-3 and TRBJ2-7; TRBD2 matches at 8 bases. The CDR3 contains 15 residues. The germline V gene encodes CDR1 SGHTA and CDR2 FQGTGA. J lost 4 bases, V lost 2 bases, and 7 bases had no gene match. The CDR3 is CASSLGIGRAYEQYF. CDR3 bases: TGTGCCAGCAGCTTAGGTATCGGGAGGGCATACGAGCAGTACTTC.

This clone was observed a few times. This chain joins TRBV30 and TRBJ2-7; D ambiguous. The CDR3 has 12 amino acids. The ends were cut back, 1 base at V and 2 bases at J, with 6 bases in the middle. In germline, CDR1 is GTSNPN, CDR2 SVGIG (reference sequence). The CDR3 is CAWSASAYEQYF. The CDR3 DNA reads TGTGCCTGGAGTGCTTCCGCCTACGAGCAGTACTTC.

This chain uses TRBV30 with TRBJ2-2; tentative D call: TRBD2 (5 bases). The CDR3 covers 15 residues. Germline assignment: CDR1 GTSNPN and CDR2 SVGIG (reference sequence). The V gene lost 8 bases and the J gene lost 4 bases, with 20 bases spanning the gap. The DNA of the CDR3 is TGTGCCGGGTCTGTAGGGCTAGCAGTCACCGGGGAGCTGTTTTTT. It encodes CAGSVGLAVTGELFF.

The rearrangement joins TRBV5-1 to TRBJ2-3; D uncertain. Germline V lookup: CDR1 SGHRS, CDR2 YFSETQ. The CDR3 loop spans 15 amino acids. Trimming removed 4 bases at V and 0 bases at J, with 12 bases between. The CDR3 coding sequence is TGCGCCAGCAGCATCGCTACCACTAGCACAGATACGCAGTATTTT. Its protein product is CASSIATTSTDTQYF.

This clone occurred a few times. V usage is TRBV9 and J usage is TRBJ2-1; 9 nucleotides agree with TRBD2. V trimming: 4 bases; J trimming: 6 bases; junction bases outside the gene matches: 14. The germline V gene encodes CDR1 SGDLS and CDR2 YYNGEE. The length of the CDR3 is 17 residues. CDR3 in DNA: TGTGCCAGCAGCTCAACTGGAGGGACTAGCACTTTCAATGAGCAGTTCTTC. This sequence encodes CASSSTGGTSTFNEQFF.